This TCR beta chain stems from a study of blood T cell repertoires in COVID-19 (dated by TCRdb to 2018 to 2020). Regarding the research as a whole: Samples from collaborators originated in the United States, Italy and Spain and spanned both the acute and convalescent phases of COVID-19. The material from the prospective study consisted of cDNA or gDNA derived from T cells, B-cell-depleted T cells, or PBMCs. Deeply sampled blood TCRbeta repertoires from subjects exposed to, actively infected with, or recovered from COVID-19 were included in the dataset. The repertoires were released in a freely available public database intended as a resource for research on the immune response to SARS-CoV-2. The samples were drawn from the first 160 participants of the ongoing ImmuneRACE study and from some 1,300 subjects provided by 6 global collaborators. Nearly every sample came with metadata listing a de-identified subject ID, COVID-19 status, age in years and sex. Where available, HLA class I and class II types were obtained from metadata supplied by the sample provider rather than from assay-based typing. Overall study results and their limits: The amount of clinical and demographic metadata varied by source and participant and was provided uncurated.

A word on this clone: This clone's antigen is unknown. The sample holds no much larger clone one base away, and base qualities are not on file.

Whole blood was collected in K2EDTA tubes by collaborating institutions according to the institutions' own protocols. Collaborator samples were shipped for TCRbeta analysis as frozen whole blood, isolated PBMCs, or DNA extracted from either sample type. From the germline V gene, CDR1 is SGHTA and CDR2 is FQGNSA. For this chain, trimming is 3 bases at the V end and 2 bases at the J end, and the number of junction bases without a gene match is 2. The CDR3 numbers 14 residues from cysteine through phenylalanine. CDR3 DNA is the only sequence kept; it has 42 bases, read in frame from the first base. The immunoSEQ Assay, a bias-controlled multiplex PCR, was used to amplify TCRbeta CDR3 regions from genomic DNA. In the source study's methods: The number of nucleated cells in each sample was estimated by amplification of reference gene primers within the assay. Sequence reads were collapsed and filtered to measure the absolute abundance of every unique TCRbeta CDR3 rearrangement. For each sample, productive Simpson clonality was calculated as the square root of Simpson's diversity index over productive rearrangements. The table comes from immuneACCESS by way of TCRdb, which keeps in-frame sequences with V and J called. Part of the clones is missing from these tables; in studies checked, under half for an unresolved V gene and the rest for unknown reasons. The V and J calls and the clone size are those of that table, but D and trimming were determined from the DNA. This sample lists about 190,000 clones; approximately 90% were detected once. The ten largest clones add up to approximately 4% of the sample.

Rearrangement joined TRBV7-2 to TRBJ2-7, with TRBD2 identical over 9 junction bases. The source of this sequence is a human donor in a cohort sampled during active COVID-19. Sample: peripheral blood. The DNA sequence follows: TGTGCCAGCAGCTTGTCTAGCGGGGCCTACGAGCAGTACTTC. Translated, it gives CASSLSSGAYEQYF.